This T cell receptor (beta chain) derives from a study of blood T cell repertoires in COVID-19 (dated by TCRdb to 2018 to 2021). Broadly, across the study: The collaborator samples originated in the United States, Italy and Spain and spanned the acute and convalescent phases of COVID-19. The prospective study material was composed of cDNA or gDNA derived from T cells, B-cell-depleted T cells, or PBMCs. The dataset comprised deeply sampled blood TCRbeta repertoires from subjects exposed to, actively infected with, or recovered from COVID-19. The repertoires were made available in a free public database intended to serve as a resource for research on the immune response to SARS-CoV-2. Samples came from the ongoing ImmuneRACE study (first 160 participants) plus 1,254 subjects from 6 global collaborators. A de-identified subject ID, COVID-19 status, age in years and sex were almost always included in the sample metadata. Where HLA class I and class II types were available, the types were taken from metadata supplied by the sample provider, not from assay-based typing. Here is what the overall study found, with its caveats: How much clinical and demographic metadata was included differed by source and by participant, and the metadata was provided uncurated.

From the cysteine through the phenylalanine, the CDR3 covers 16 amino acids. The only DNA kept is the CDR3, 48 bases in frame from the first base. V is shortened by 5 bases, J by 3 bases, and the region joining them spans 19 bases. CDR1 LNHNV and CDR2 YYDKDF were looked up in the germline V gene (reference sequence). With respect to this clone: Its target antigen remains unknown. No base qualities exist here, and no much larger clone lies one base off it.

The immunoSEQ Assay, a bias-controlled multiplex PCR, was used to amplify TCRbeta CDR3 regions from genomic DNA. The authors' analysis ran thus. The number of nucleated cells in each sample was estimated by amplification of reference gene primers within the assay. To quantify the absolute abundance of each unique TCRbeta CDR3 rearrangement, sequence reads were collapsed and filtered. For each sample, productive Simpson clonality was calculated as the square root of Simpson's diversity index across productive rearrangements. TCRdb took this table from immuneACCESS and kept in-frame rearrangements with V and J called. Such tables lack part of the clones; where checked against another copy, unresolved V genes explain under half of the gap, and the rest is unexplained. V, J and clone size derive from that table, while D and trimming were established from the DNA sequence. The sample records roughly 150,000 clones, roughly 80% of which are singletons. 9.5% to 13% of the sample is taken by the ten largest.

Collaborating institutions collected whole blood in K2EDTA tubes following their own protocols. Collaborator samples were shipped for TCRbeta analysis as frozen whole blood, isolated PBMCs, or DNA extracted from either sample type. Rearrangement joined TRBV15 to TRBJ1-1; the D gene is perhaps TRBD1, on 6 matching bases. Sequencing was done on a sample of peripheral blood. The sequence was collected from a man aged 65-85 years with active or convalescent COVID-19. CDR3 reads: CATSRQPGQTYTEAFF. The nucleotides read TGTGCCACCAGCCGTCAACCGGGACAAACTTACACTGAAGCTTTCTTT.